This TCR beta chain is drawn from a study of T cell clusters in autoimmune cytopenias. Points from the study as a whole: Clustering suggested that physiological T cell clusters were missing in primary autoimmune cytopenia patients. Healthy donors had about 3.1-fold more exclusive TRB clusters than active autoimmune hepatitis patients.

TRB rearrangements were amplified by touch-down multiplex PCR with mixed TRB-A/B primers. From the multiplex PCR reads, TCRdb lists one entry per CDR3 protein and no DNA. In all, the sample yields thousands of distinct CDR3 sequences. As regards this clonotype: Its antigen is not identified.

Germline loops: CDR1 MNHEY, CDR2 SVGEGT. This CDR3 comprises 13 residues. Each sample's input was 200 to 250 ng genomic DNA, some 40,000 genome equivalents. The V and J genes are TRBV6-2 or TRBV6-3 and TRBJ1-2; TCRdb's assignment of TRBD1 cannot be checked, as there is no DNA. Sequenced input: peripheral blood. This TCR derives from a human donor with an autoimmune cytopenia or autoimmune hepatitis (not recorded which). CDR3 region: CASSYRAAYGYTF.